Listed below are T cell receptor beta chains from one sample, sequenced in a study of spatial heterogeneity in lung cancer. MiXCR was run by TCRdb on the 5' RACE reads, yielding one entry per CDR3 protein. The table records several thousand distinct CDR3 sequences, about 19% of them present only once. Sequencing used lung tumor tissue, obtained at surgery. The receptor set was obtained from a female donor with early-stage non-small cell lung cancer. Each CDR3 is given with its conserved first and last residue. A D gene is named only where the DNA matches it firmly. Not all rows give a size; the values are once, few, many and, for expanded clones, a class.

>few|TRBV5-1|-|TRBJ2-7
CASSEQGSEQYF
TGCGCCAGCAGCGAACAGGGTTCCGAGCAGTACTTC
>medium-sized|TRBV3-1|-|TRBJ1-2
CASSQRDLGGYTF
TGTGCCAGCAGCCAAAGGGATTTGGGCGGCTACACCTTC
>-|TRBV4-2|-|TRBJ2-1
CASSQSGLGQFF
TGTGCCAGCAGCCAATCAGGGCTTGGGCAGTTCTTC
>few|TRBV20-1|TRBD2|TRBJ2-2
CSARSPAGGGAAGELFF
TGCAGTGCTAGATCCCCGGCTGGCGGGGGGGCAGCCGGGGAGCTGTTTTTT
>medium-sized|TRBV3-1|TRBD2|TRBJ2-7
CASSPPLASGLYEQYF
TGTGCCAGCAGCCCCCCGCTGGCTAGCGGCCTTTACGAGCAGTACTTC
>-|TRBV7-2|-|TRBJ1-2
CASSPGRGGYGYTF
TGTGCCAGCAGCCCGGGCAGGGGCGGTTATGGCTACACCTTC
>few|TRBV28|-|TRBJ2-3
CASSLPLDTQYF
TGTGCCAGCAGTTTACCCCTTGATACGCAGTATTTT
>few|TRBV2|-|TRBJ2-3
CASSDLAGTDTQYF
TGTGCCAGCAGTGATTTAGCGGGCACAGATACGCAGTATTTT
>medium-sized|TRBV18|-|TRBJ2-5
CASSRPGIQETQYF
TGTGCCAGCTCACGACCGGGGATTCAAGAGACCCAGTACTTC
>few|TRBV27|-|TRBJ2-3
CASSSPGTSTDTQYF
TGTGCCAGCAGTTCTCCCGGGACTAGCACAGATACGCAGTATTTT
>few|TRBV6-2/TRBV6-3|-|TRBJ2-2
CASSRQWNTGELFF
TGTGCCAGCAGTCGTCAATGGAACACCGGGGAGCTGTTTTTT
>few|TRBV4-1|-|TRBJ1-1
CASSQETPEAFF
TGCGCCAGCAGCCAAGAGACACCGGAAGCTTTCTTT
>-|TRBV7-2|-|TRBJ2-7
CASSYQGQRGEQYF
TGTGCCAGCAGCTACCAGGGGCAGCGTGGCGAGCAGTACTTC